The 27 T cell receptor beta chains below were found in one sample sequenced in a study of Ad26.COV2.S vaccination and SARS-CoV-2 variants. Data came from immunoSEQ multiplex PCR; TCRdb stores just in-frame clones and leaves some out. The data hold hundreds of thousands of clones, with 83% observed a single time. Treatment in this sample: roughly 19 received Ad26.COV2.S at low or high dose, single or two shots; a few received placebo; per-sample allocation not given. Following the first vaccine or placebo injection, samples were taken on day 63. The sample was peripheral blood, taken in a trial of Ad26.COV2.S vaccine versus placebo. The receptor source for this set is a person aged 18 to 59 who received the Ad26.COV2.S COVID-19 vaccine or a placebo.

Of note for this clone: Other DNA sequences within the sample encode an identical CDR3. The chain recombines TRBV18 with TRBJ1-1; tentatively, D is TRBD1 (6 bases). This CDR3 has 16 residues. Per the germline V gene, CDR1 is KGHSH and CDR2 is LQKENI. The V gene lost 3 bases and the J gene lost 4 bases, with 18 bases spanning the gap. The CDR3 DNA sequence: TGTGCCAGCTCACCGGGCCAGGCTAGGGGGGGCACTGAAGCTTTCTTT. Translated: CASSPGQARGGTEAFF.

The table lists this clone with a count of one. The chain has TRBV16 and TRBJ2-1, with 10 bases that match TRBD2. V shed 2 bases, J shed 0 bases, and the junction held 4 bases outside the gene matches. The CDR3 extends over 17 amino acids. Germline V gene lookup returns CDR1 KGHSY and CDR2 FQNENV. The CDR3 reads CASSQVSSGSSYNEQFF. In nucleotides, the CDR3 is TGTGCCAGCAGCCAAGTATCTAGCGGGAGCTCCTACAATGAGCAGTTCTTC.

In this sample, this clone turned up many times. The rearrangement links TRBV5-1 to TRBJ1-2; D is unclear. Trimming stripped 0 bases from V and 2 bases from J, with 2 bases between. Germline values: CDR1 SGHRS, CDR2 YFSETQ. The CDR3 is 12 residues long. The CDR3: CASSLVNYGYTF. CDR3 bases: TGCGCCAGCAGCTTGGTGAACTATGGCTACACCTTC.

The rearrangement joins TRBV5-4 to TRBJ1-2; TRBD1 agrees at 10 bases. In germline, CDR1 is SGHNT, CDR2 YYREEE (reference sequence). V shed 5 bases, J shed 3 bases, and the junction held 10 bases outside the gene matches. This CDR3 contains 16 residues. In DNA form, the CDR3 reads TGTGCCAGCAGTCTGGGAGGGGGACAGGGGCACTATGGCTACACCTTC. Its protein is CASSLGGGQGHYGYTF.

The CDR3 spells CAWSVDGYNSPLHF. The CDR3 DNA reads TGTGCCTGGAGTGTAGACGGCTATAATTCACCCCTCCACTTT. J is TRBJ1-6 and V is TRBV30; no reliable D call. Trimming took off 0 bases at V and 3 bases at J, with 6 bases between the two ends. This CDR3 comprises 14 residues. Germline V lookup: CDR1 GTSNPN, CDR2 SVGIG (reference sequence).

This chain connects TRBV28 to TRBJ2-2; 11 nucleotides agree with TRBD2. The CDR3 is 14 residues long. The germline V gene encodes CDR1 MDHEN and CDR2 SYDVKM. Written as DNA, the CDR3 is TGTGCAGCGGGACTAGCGGTGAACACCGGGGAGCTGTTTTTT. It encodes CAAGLAVNTGELFF.

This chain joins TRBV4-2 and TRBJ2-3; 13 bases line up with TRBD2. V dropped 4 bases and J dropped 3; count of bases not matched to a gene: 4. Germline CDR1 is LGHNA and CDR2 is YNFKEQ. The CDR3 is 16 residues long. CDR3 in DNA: TGTGCCAGCAGCCCCGGGACTAGCGGGGATACAGATACGCAGTATTTT. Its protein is CASSPGTSGDTDTQYF.

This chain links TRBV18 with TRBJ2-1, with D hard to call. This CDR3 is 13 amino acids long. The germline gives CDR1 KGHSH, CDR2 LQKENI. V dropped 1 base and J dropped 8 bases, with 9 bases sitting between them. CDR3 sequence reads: CASSPQPSDEQFF. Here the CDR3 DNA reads TGTGCCAGCTCACCACAACCGAGCGATGAGCAGTTCTTC. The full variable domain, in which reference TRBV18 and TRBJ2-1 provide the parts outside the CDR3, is NAGVMQNPRHLVRRRGQEARLRCSPMKGHSHVYWYRQLPEEGLKFMVYLQKENIIDESGMPKERFSAEFPKEGPSILRIQQVVRGDSAAYFCASSPQPSDEQFFGPGTRLTVL.

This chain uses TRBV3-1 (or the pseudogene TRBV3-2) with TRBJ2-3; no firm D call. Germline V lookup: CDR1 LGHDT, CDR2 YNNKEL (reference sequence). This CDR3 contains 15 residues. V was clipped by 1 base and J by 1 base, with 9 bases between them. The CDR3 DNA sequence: TGTGCCAGCAGCCAAGGCCTTCATGGCACAGATACGCAGTATTTT. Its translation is CASSQGLHGTDTQYF.

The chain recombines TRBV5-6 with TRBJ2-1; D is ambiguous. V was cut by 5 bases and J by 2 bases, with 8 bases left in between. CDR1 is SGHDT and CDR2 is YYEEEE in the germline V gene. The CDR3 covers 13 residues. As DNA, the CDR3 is TGTGCCAGCAGTTCTGGAACCTACAATGAGCAGTTCTTC. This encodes CASSSGTYNEQFF.

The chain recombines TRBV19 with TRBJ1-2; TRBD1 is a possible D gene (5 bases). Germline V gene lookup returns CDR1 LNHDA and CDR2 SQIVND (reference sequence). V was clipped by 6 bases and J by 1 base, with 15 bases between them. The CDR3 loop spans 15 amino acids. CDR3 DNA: TGTGCCAGTAGATTGGGCAGGGACCTTAACTATGGCTACACCTTC. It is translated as CASRLGRDLNYGYTF.

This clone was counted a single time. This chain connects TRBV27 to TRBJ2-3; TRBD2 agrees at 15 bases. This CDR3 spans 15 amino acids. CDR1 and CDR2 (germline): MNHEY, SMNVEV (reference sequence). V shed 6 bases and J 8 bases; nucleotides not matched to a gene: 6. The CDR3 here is CASSGLAGGSATQYF. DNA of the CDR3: TGTGCCAGCAGCGGACTAGCGGGAGGGTCCGCTACGCAGTATTTT.

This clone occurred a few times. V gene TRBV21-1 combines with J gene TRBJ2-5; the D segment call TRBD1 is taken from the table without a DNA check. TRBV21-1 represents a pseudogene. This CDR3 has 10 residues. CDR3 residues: CQGVGETQYF. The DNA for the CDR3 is TGTCAGGGGGTGGGTGAGACCCAGTACTTC.

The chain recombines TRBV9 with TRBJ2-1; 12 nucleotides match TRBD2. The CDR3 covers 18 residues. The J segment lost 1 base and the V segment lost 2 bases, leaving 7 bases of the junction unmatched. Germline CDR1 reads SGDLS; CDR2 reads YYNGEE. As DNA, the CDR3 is TGTGCCAGCAGCGTGGCTAGACTAGCGGGGGCATCCTACAATGAGCAGTTCTTC. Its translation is CASSVARLAGASYNEQFF.

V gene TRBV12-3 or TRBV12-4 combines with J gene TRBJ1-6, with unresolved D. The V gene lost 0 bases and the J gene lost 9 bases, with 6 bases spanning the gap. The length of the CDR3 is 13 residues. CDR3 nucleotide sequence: TGTGCCAGCAGTTTAGCGGGGATTTCACCCCTCCACTTT. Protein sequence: CASSLAGISPLHF.

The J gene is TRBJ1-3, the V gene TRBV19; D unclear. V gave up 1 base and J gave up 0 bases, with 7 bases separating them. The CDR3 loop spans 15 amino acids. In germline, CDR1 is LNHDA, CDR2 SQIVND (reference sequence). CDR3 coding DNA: TGTGCCAGTAGTATAGTTACCGGCTCTGGAAACACCATATATTTT. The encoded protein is CASSIVTGSGNTIYF.

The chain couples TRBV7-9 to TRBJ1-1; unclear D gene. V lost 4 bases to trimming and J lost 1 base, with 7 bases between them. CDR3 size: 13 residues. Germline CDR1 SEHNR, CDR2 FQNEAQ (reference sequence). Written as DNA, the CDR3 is TGTGCCAGCAGCTCACCGGCGAACACTGAAGCTTTCTTT. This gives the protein CASSSPANTEAFF.

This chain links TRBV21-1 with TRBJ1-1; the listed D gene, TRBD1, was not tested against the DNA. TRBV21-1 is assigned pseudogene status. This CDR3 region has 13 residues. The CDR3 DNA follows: TGTGCCATTACAGGGGTTGGGGACACTGAAGCTTTCTTT. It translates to CAITGVGDTEAFF.

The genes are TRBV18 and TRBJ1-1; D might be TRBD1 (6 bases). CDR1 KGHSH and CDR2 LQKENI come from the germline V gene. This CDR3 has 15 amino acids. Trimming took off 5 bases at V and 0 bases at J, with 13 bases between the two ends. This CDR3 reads CASSTPGGMNTEAFF. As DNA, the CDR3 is TGTGCCAGCTCAACCCCGGGGGGCATGAACACTGAAGCTTTCTTT.

The CDR3 loop is CSAGLQNNEQFF. The CDR3, as DNA: TGCAGCGCGGGACTCCAAAACAATGAGCAGTTCTTC. The chain carries TRBV29-1 and TRBJ2-1; maybe TRBD2 (6 bases). The V gene's germline CDR1 is SQVTM and CDR2 ANQGSEA. CDR3 size: 12 residues. V was shortened by 7 bases and J by 5 bases, with 12 bases between the two germline ends.

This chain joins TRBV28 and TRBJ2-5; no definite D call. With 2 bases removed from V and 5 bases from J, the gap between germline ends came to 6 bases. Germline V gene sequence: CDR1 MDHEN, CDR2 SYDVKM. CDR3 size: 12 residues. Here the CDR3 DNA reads TGTGCCAGCAGTTTAATTTCGGAGACCCAGTACTTC. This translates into CASSLISETQYF.

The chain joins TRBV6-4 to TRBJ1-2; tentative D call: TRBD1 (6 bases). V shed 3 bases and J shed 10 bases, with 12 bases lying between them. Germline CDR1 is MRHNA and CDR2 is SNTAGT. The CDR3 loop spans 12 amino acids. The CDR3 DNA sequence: TGTGCCAGCAGTGAGGTTGGGGGGGCCTACACCTTC. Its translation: CASSEVGGAYTF.

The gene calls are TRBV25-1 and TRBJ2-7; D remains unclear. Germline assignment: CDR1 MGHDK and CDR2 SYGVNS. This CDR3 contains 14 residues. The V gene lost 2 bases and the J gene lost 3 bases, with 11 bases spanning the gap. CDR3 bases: TGTGCCAGCAGTGAACCAAACAGAATCTACGAGCAGTACTTC. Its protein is CASSEPNRIYEQYF.

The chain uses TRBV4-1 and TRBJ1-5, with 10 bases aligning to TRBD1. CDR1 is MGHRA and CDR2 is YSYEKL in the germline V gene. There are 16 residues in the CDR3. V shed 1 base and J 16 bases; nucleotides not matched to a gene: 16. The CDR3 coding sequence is TGCGCCAGCAGCCAAGCCGCGGGGACAGGGGCGTCTCCGCGACATTTT. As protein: CASSQAAGTGASPRHF.

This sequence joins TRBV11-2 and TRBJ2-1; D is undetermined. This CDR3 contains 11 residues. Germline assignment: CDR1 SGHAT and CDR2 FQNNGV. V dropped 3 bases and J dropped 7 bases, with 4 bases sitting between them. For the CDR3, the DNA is TGTGCCAGCAGCTTCTCAAATGAGCAGTTCTTC. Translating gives CASSFSNEQFF.

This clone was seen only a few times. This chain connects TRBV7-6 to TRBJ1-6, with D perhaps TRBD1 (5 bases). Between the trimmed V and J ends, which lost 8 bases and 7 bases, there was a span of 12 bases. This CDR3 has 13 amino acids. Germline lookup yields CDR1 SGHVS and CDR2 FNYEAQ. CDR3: CASATGGNSPLHF. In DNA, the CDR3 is TGTGCCAGCGCAACAGGAGGAAATTCACCCCTCCACTTT. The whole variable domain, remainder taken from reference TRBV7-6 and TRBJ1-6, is GAGVSQSPRYKVTKRGQDVALRCDPISGHVSLYWYRQALGQGPEFLTYFNYEAQQDKSGLPNDRFSAERPEGSISTLTIQRTEQRDSAMYRCASATGGNSPLHFGNGTRLTVT.

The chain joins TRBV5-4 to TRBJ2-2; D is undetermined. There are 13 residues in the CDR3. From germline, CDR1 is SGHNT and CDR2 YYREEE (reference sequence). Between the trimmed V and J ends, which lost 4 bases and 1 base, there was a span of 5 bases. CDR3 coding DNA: TGTGCCAGCAGCGGGAAGAACACCGGGGAGCTGTTTTTT. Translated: CASSGKNTGELFF.